This T cell receptor (beta chain) was obtained from a study of cytomegalovirus exposure and HLA in healthy donors. Study at large: The platform used for the roughly 130 validation repertoires matched that of the 600 to 800 first-cohort repertoires, a later analysis reported.

The germline gives CDR1 MNHNS, CDR2 SASEGT. With 3 bases removed from V and 3 bases from J, the gap between germline ends came to 21 bases. The CDR3 runs 18 residues. Assay: immunoSEQ multiplex PCR; the TCRdb copy retains only in-frame clones and omits some. The data show about 120,000 clones, about 87% seen once. This sequence joins TRBV6-1 and TRBJ1-5, with TRBD1 as a possible D gene (5 bases). The source of this sequence is a woman between 18 and 30 years old in good health and CMV-seronegative. The sample was PBMCs. The CDR3 DNA reads as TGTGCCAGCAGTGACGCCCGGGAGAGGGGACTAATCAATCAGCCCCAGCATTTT. This gives the protein CASSDARERGLINQPQHF.